The 29 T cell receptor beta chains below were found in one sample sequenced in a study of cytomegalovirus exposure and HLA in healthy donors. TCRdb's copy holds only in-frame clones and misses some; the assay was immunoSEQ multiplex PCR. The sample records a few hundred thousand clones, 90% being singletons. The sequenced sample consisted of PBMCs. The receptors stem from a woman aged 30 to 39 in good health and CMV-seronegative.

The V call is TRBV9, the J call TRBJ2-3, with a possible D match to TRBD1 (6 bases). Per germline, CDR1 SGDLS and CDR2 YYNGEE. This CDR3 is built from 14 residues. V was trimmed by 0 bases and J by 6 bases, leaving 11 bases between them. DNA for the CDR3: TGTGCCAGCAGCGTAGGGACCCAGGGGGATACGCAGTATTTT. It is translated as CASSVGTQGDTQYF.

The chain combines TRBV4-3 with TRBJ2-2; 8 bases align to TRBD1. With 4 bases clipped from V and 4 bases from J, the junction kept 5 bases outside the gene matches. The germline V gene encodes CDR1 LGHNA and CDR2 YSLEER. The CDR3 has 15 amino acids. The DNA of the CDR3 is TGCGCCAGCAGCCTAGAACAGGGGGTCACCGGGGAGCTGTTTTTT. Its translation: CASSLEQGVTGELFF.

The chain is built from TRBV5-1 and TRBJ2-2; possible D gene TRBD2, 6 bases. CDR1 is SGHRS, CDR2 YFSETQ, per germline. Trimming stripped 3 bases from V and 0 bases from J, with 12 bases between. This CDR3 is built from 16 residues. The CDR3 DNA reads TGCGCCAGCAGCTCTGGGACTGACGCGAACACCGGGGAGCTGTTTTTT. Protein product: CASSSGTDANTGELFF.

This clone was found once. The rearrangement joins TRBV5-1 to TRBJ2-3; 7 nucleotides line up with TRBD2. This CDR3 has 15 amino acids. The germline gives CDR1 SGHRS, CDR2 YFSETQ. The junction had 6 bases not matched to a gene; V was cut back by 3 bases and J by 2 bases. CDR3 coding DNA: TGCGCCAGCAGCTCGGGACTACTTTCCACAGATACGCAGTATTTT. Protein: CASSSGLLSTDTQYF.

CDR3 coding DNA: TGTGCCAGCTCACCTACCTTAGCCAAAAACATTCAGTACTTC. The encoded protein is CASSPTLAKNIQYF. The rearrangement joins TRBV18 to TRBJ2-4; D gene uncertain. This CDR3 comprises 14 residues. V lost 3 bases and J 0 bases, leaving 6 bases between the germline ends. The V gene's germline CDR1 is KGHSH and CDR2 LQKENI. Drawing the rest from reference TRBV18 and TRBJ2-4, the complete variable domain is NAGVMQNPRHLVRRRGQEARLRCSPMKGHSHVYWYRQLPEEGLKFMVYLQKENIIDESGMPKERFSAEFPKEGPSILRIQQVVRGDSAAYFCASSPTLAKNIQYFGAGTRLSVL.

This clone was counted between two and nine times. The J gene is TRBJ2-5, the V gene TRBV4-1, with 9 bases identical to TRBD1. Germline lookup yields CDR1 MGHRA and CDR2 YSYEKL. V dropped 6 bases and J dropped 5; count of bases not matched to a gene: 7. The CDR3 is made up of 14 amino acids. The CDR3 protein is CASRDRGPSETQYF. The CDR3 nucleotides read TGCGCCAGCAGGGACAGGGGCCCCTCGGAGACCCAGTACTTC.

This chain links TRBV7-9 with TRBJ1-1; TRBD1 might be the D (6 bases). Trimming cost V 7 bases and J 1 base, with 22 bases left between them. The germline CDR1 and CDR2 sequences are SEHNR and FQNEAQ (reference sequence). The CDR3 spans 17 residues. In DNA form, the CDR3 reads TGTGCCAGCATCGGGACGGTCGATATGGGGGCGAACACTGAAGCTTTCTTT. Translation gives CASIGTVDMGANTEAFF. Full variable domain (outside the CDR3, taken from reference TRBV7-9 and TRBJ1-1): DTGVSQNPRHKITKRGQNVTFRCDPISEHNRLYWYRQTLGQGPEFLTYFQNEAQLEKSRLLSDRFSAERPKGSFSTLEIQRTEQGDSAMYLCASIGTVDMGANTEAFFGQGTRLTVV.

This chain connects TRBV2 to TRBJ1-4, with no clear D. The CDR3 totals 11 residues. CDR1 and CDR2 (germline): SNHLY, FYNNEI. Trimming cost V 5 bases and J 10 bases, with 8 bases left between them. The CDR3 region is CASSQSGKLFF. CDR3 nucleotide sequence: TGTGCCAGCAGTCAAAGTGGAAAACTGTTTTTT.

The rearrangement joins TRBV29-1 to TRBJ2-7, with D perhaps matching TRBD1 (5 bases). Looked up from germline, CDR1 is SQVTM and CDR2 is ANQGSEA. The V end lost 3 bases, the J end lost 5 bases, and 8 bases lay between the germline ends. The CDR3 sequence is 11 residues long. This chain's CDR3 is CSVDWGDEQYF. The CDR3 DNA reads as TGCAGCGTTGATTGGGGCGACGAGCAGTACTTC.

This clone was found once. This chain joins TRBV4-3 and TRBJ2-7; D is perhaps TRBD1 (6 bases). Trimming took off 0 bases at V and 0 bases at J, with 9 bases between the two ends. CDR1 is LGHNA and CDR2 is YSLEER in the germline V gene. The CDR3 is 15 residues long. In nucleotides, the CDR3 is TGCGCCAGCAGCCAAGATCTACAGGGCTCCTACGAGCAGTACTTC. Translated: CASSQDLQGSYEQYF.

This clone occurred once. This sequence joins TRBV28 and TRBJ2-3; tentative D call: TRBD1 (6 bases). CDR3 size: 14 residues. Trimming left V 6 bases short and J 5 bases short, with 15 bases between. CDR1 MDHEN and CDR2 SYDVKM come from the germline V gene. The CDR3 is CASSSDSSGDTQYF. CDR3 DNA sequence: TGTGCCAGCAGCTCGGACAGTTCGGGAGATACGCAGTATTTT.

The chain couples TRBV27 to TRBJ1-5, with unresolved D. CDR3 size: 16 residues. V was clipped by 6 bases and J by 0 bases, with 15 bases between them. Looked up from germline, CDR1 is MNHEY and CDR2 is SMNVEV (reference sequence). CDR3 nucleotides: TGTGCCAGCAGCCTAAGAGCTGCTACTAGCAATCAGCCCCAGCATTTT. Protein: CASSLRAATSNQPQHF.

The V and J genes are TRBV7-2 and TRBJ1-4; D remains ambiguous. This CDR3 contains 14 residues. CDR1 SGHTA and CDR2 FQGNSA come from the germline V gene. The V end was cut by 3 bases, the J end by 4 bases, with 9 bases between. The CDR3 reads CASSFTGSNEKLFF. The CDR3 DNA reads as TGTGCCAGCAGCTTTACCGGAAGTAATGAAAAACTGTTTTTT.

This clone showed up just once. The V and J genes are TRBV6-5 and TRBJ2-7, with a tentative D call TRBD2 (6 bases). The CDR3 runs 13 residues. Between the trimmed V and J ends, which lost 8 bases and 1 base, there was a span of 12 bases. The germline V gene has CDR1 MNHEY and CDR2 SVGAGI. DNA of the CDR3: TGTGCCAGCCACAGTAGCGGATCCTACGAGCAGTACTTC. This codes for CASHSSGSYEQYF.

The rearrangement links TRBV2 to TRBJ2-2; 11 bases are shared with TRBD2. The CDR3 has 16 amino acids. V dropped 4 bases and J dropped 3; count of bases not matched to a gene: 4. CDR1 and CDR2 from the germline V gene are SNHLY and FYNNEI. DNA for the CDR3: TGTGCCAGCAGTGCGGGACTAGCGGCCTACACCGGGGAGCTGTTTTTT. Protein sequence: CASSAGLAAYTGELFF.

The chain couples TRBV14 to TRBJ2-3; no clear D. CDR1 SGHDN and CDR2 FVKESK come from the germline V gene. The CDR3 length is 14 residues. V was trimmed by 2 bases and J by 5 bases, leaving 11 bases between them. The CDR3 bases are TGTGCCAGCAGCCAATCTCAGTGGATAGATACGCAGTATTTT. Translating gives CASSQSQWIDTQYF.

In this sample, this clone turned up once. The DNA of the CDR3 is TGTGCCAGCACGGGGAGGGGCTACGAGCAGTACTTC. As protein: CASTGRGYEQYF. The genes are TRBV6-5 and TRBJ2-7; 7 bases align to TRBD2. Germline V lookup: CDR1 MNHEY, CDR2 SVGAGI. The CDR3 is 12 amino acids. The V segment lost 7 bases and the J segment 3 bases; nucleotides outside the gene matches: 3.

The CDR3 nucleotides are TGTGCCAGCAGTGAACCTTGGACTAGCGGAGGCGGGGAGCTGTTTTTT. This encodes CASSEPWTSGGGELFF. The J gene is TRBJ2-2, the V gene TRBV25-1; 10 bases line up with TRBD2. Trimming took 2 bases from V and 7 from J; bases not matched to a gene: 7. CDR3 size: 16 residues. CDR1 and CDR2 from the germline V gene are MGHDK and SYGVNS.

V is TRBV28 and J is TRBJ2-5, with D unclear. Germline V lookup: CDR1 MDHEN, CDR2 SYDVKM. There are 13 residues in the CDR3. Trimming took off 3 bases at V and 1 base at J, with 6 bases between the two ends. The CDR3 protein is CASSFAFQETQYF. CDR3 DNA: TGTGCCAGCAGTTTCGCCTTCCAAGAGACCCAGTACTTC.

The chain couples TRBV7-2 to TRBJ2-6; 10 positions match TRBD1. Germline V gene lookup returns CDR1 SGHTA and CDR2 FQGNSA. J gave up 0 bases and V 5 bases, and 7 bases lay outside the gene matches. The CDR3 is 18 residues long. The CDR3 sequence is CASSIGTGVSSGANVLTF. For the CDR3, the DNA is TGTGCCAGCAGCATCGGGACAGGGGTTTCCTCTGGGGCCAACGTCCTGACTTTC.

This CDR3 is CASNTTSGDQYF. The CDR3, as DNA: TGTGCCAGCAACACCACTTCGGGGGATCAGTACTTC. V usage is TRBV21-1 and J usage is TRBJ2-7; the tabulated D call, TRBD2, remains unverified against the DNA. TRBV21-1 is deemed a pseudogene. CDR3 size: 12 residues.

The CDR3 loop is CASSASRGYYTQYF. The CDR3 DNA follows: TGTGCCAGCAGTGCAAGCCGGGGGTACTATACGCAGTATTTT. The V and J genes are TRBV25-1 and TRBJ2-3, with D maybe TRBD2 (6 bases). In germline, CDR1 is MGHDK, CDR2 SYGVNS. The CDR3 runs to 14 residues. The V end lost 4 bases, the J end lost 7 bases, and 15 bases lay between the germline ends.

The chain combines TRBV6-5 with TRBJ2-7, with 9 bases lining up with TRBD1. The CDR3 covers 15 residues. J gave up 0 bases and V 6 bases, and 6 bases lay outside the gene matches. The V gene's germline CDR1 is MNHEY and CDR2 SVGAGI. CDR3 in amino acids: CASSTGTGISYEQYF. In DNA, the CDR3 is TGTGCCAGCAGCACCGGGACAGGGATCTCCTACGAGCAGTACTTC.

The chain combines TRBV5-1 with TRBJ2-2; maybe TRBD1 (6 bases). This CDR3 contains 13 residues. Trimming stripped 7 bases from V and 4 bases from J, with 11 bases between. The germline V gene encodes CDR1 SGHRS and CDR2 YFSETQ. CDR3 residues: CASEGDGTGELFF. In DNA, the CDR3 is TGCGCCAGCGAGGGGGACGGCACCGGGGAGCTGTTTTTT.

This clone was found once. The chain combines TRBV15 with TRBJ1-1; the D gene is possibly TRBD1 (5 bases). The CDR3 is 15 amino acids. Deletions cut 5 bases from V and 1 base from J, with 14 bases between. Germline CDR1 LNHNV, CDR2 YYDKDF (reference sequence). DNA of the CDR3: TGTGCCACCAGCTGGGGACTGGGGCCGAACACTGAAGCTTTCTTT. Translating it yields CATSWGLGPNTEAFF. Supplemented by reference TRBV15 and TRBJ1-1, the full variable domain reads DAMVIQNPRYQVTQFGKPVTLSCSQTLNHNVMYWYQQKSSQAPKLLFHYYDKDFNNEADTPDNFQSRRPNTSFCFLDIRSPGLGDTAMYLCATSWGLGPNTEAFFGQGTRLTVV.

The chain uses TRBV4-2 and TRBJ2-1, with a weak D call TRBD2 (5 bases). Germline CDR1 and CDR2: LGHNA and YNFKEQ. This CDR3 is built from 14 residues. The ends were cut back, 0 bases at V and 5 bases at J, with 8 bases in the middle. The CDR3 protein is CASSQDALDNEQFF. The CDR3 DNA sequence: TGTGCCAGCAGCCAAGATGCACTAGACAATGAGCAGTTCTTC.

V is TRBV18 and J is TRBJ1-1; D is uncertain. CDR1 is KGHSH and CDR2 is LQKENI in the germline V gene. The CDR3 totals 13 residues. V dropped 1 base and J dropped 1 base, with 4 bases sitting between them. CDR3 sequence reads: CASSPLQNTEAFF. CDR3 bases: TGTGCCAGCTCACCACTTCAGAACACTGAAGCTTTCTTT.

The chain couples TRBV28 to TRBJ2-1; possible D gene TRBD2, 5 bases. CDR3 length equals 15 residues. Per germline, CDR1 MDHEN and CDR2 SYDVKM. The germline V and J ends were trimmed by 6 bases and 5 bases, with 17 bases remaining between them. The CDR3 nucleotides read TGTGCCAGCAGCAACACTATAGCGTTAAACAATGAGCAGTTCTTC. Amino acid sequence: CASSNTIALNNEQFF.

The CDR3 loop reads CASRDWGGSTDTQYF. In DNA, the CDR3 is TGTGCCAGCAGGGACTGGGGCGGGAGCACAGATACGCAGTATTTT. J is TRBJ2-3 and V is TRBV7-3; D might be TRBD1 or TRBD2, each matching 5 bases. CDR1 is SGHTA and CDR2 is FQGTGA in the germline V gene. This CDR3 contains 15 residues. V was pared by 6 bases and J by 0 bases, with 13 bases between.